This TCR beta chain emerged from a study of T cell responses to AZD1222 COVID-19 vaccine (dated by TCRdb to the early 2020s). About the investigation overall: A total of under 250 trial participants underwent TCR sequencing, of whom roughly 210 had received two doses of AZD1222 and approximately 26 had received two doses of the MenACWY control vaccine. Enrollment into the trials was organized by age into subgroups of 18-55, 56-69 and 70-plus years, and those subgroups contained around 150, 28 and 57 TCR-sequenced participants, respectively. Overall results and qualifications from the work: Conclusions about previously exposed vaccinees are limited because only 5 or 6 AZD1222 recipients were SARS-CoV-2 seropositive at baseline. In the small 56-69-year group, the increase in depth fell short of significance, most likely because of low power. Because no day 14 peak-response samples were available, repertoires were characterized only after the peak T cell response. A significant rise in spike-specific TCR breadth and depth was observed after two AZD1222 doses relative to day 0 and relative to MenACWY recipients. Participants were mostly white British, with more females than males. The authors suggested clonal diversity may have been underestimated. Vaccine-associated CD4 TCRs spanned the whole spike protein, with dominant responses in regions 160-218 and 743-854. Reportedly, close to half of the unique spike-specific TCRs recognized epitopes lying outside the regions that are mutated in the B.1.351 and B.1.1.7 variants.

The CDR3 regions of human TCRbeta chains were subjected to immunosequencing. Per the original workflow: Repertoire TCRs were matched against a reference library of SARS-CoV-2-specific TCRs generated with the MIRA antigen-specificity platform. Breadth was defined as the fraction of unique TCRs that were SARS-CoV-2-associated. Depth was defined as the fraction of total T cells that were SARS-CoV-2-associated. Using the MIRA data, each spike-specific TCR was mapped to the spike region that the TCR reacts to and placed in a CD4 or CD8 class. Log10-transformed breadth and depth values were compared by one-way ANOVA with Sidak's multiple comparisons tests. Drawn from immuneACCESS, this table holds only the in-frame rearrangements with V and J called that TCRdb kept. Clones are partly lost; checked studies trace under half to an unresolved V gene and leave the rest unexplained. Clone size and V and J calls were adopted from that table, with D and trimming inferred from the DNA. This sample is represented by more than 70,000 clones; approximately 90% of them were singletons. 28% of the sample goes to the ten largest clones.

On this clone itself: No cognate antigen has been identified for it. No base qualities exist here, and no much larger clone lies one base off it.

What this sample's time point label stands for: about 28 days (+/-7) after the second vaccine dose. AZD1222 recipients given second doses at about 4 weeks or at about 12 weeks were pooled, since spike-specific TCR depth and breadth were not found to differ between the two schedules. Vaccinee samples came from UK trials COV001 and COV002, including a single-blind randomized controlled phase 2/3 trial of AZD1222 (ChAdOx1 nCoV-19) in healthy adults. Trial participant PBMC samples were collected at day 0 and day 28 after the second dose for TCRbeta chain sequencing. V is pared back by 1 base and J by 2 bases, with 18 bases lying between the germline termini. As encoded in the germline V gene, CDR1 is SGHVS while CDR2 is FNYEAQ. Its CDR3 holds 17 amino acids, cysteine through phenylalanine. Of the read, only the CDR3 DNA is kept; its 51 bases are in frame from base 1.

Specimen: peripheral blood, collected 28 days after the second AZD1222 dose. Here the chain combines TRBV7-6 and TRBJ2-7, with no D gene named confidently. The receptor's source is an adult who received the AZD1222 COVID-19 vaccine. CDR3 reads: CASSLEPSMDAAYEQYF. The DNA is as follows: TGTGCCAGCAGCTTAGAACCGTCGATGGACGCAGCCTACGAGCAGTACTTC.